This T cell receptor (beta chain) was captured by sequencing in a study of T-cell memory formation after mild COVID-19. Study at large: For the most part, TCR clusters were specific to one donor.

TCRalpha and TCRbeta libraries used 5'RACE with constant-segment primers and UMIs. TCRdb reanalysed the 5' RACE reads using MiXCR and keeps one entry per CDR3 protein. The sample yields 300,000 to 400,000 distinct CDR3 sequences, about an eighth seen once. This clonotype came up many times. Germline assignment: CDR1 SGHAT and CDR2 FQNNGV. Trimming took 5 bases from V and 1 from J; bases not matched to a gene: 12. The CDR3 has 18 residues. This chain joins TRBV11-2 and TRBJ2-4, with 9 bases aligning to TRBD1. The source material was PBMCs or a T cell subset sorted from them (not recorded which). The origin of this receptor is a man between 18 and 35 years old who had mild COVID-19 (a few samples of this study predate the infection). Cell type and time point are not known. CDR3 protein: CASSEILQGAFAKNIQYF. For the CDR3, the DNA is TGTGCCAGCAGCGAGATTCTACAGGGGGCGTTCGCCAAAAACATTCAGTACTTC.